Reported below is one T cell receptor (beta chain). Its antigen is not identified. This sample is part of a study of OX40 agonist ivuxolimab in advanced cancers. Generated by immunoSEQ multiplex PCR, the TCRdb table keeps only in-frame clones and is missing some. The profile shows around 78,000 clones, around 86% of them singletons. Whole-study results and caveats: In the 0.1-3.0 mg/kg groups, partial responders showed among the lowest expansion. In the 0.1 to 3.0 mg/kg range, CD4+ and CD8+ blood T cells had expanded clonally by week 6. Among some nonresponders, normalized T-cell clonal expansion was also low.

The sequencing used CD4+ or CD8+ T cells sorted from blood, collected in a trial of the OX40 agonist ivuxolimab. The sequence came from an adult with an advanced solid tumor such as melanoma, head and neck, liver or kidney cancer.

As DNA, the CDR3 is TGTGCCAGCTCACCATCTAACAGGGATCAGCCCCAGCATTTT. Translated, it gives CASSPSNRDQPQHF. This chain connects TRBV18 to TRBJ1-5; D is perhaps TRBD1 (6 bases). This CDR3 has 14 residues. Germline CDR1 reads KGHSH; CDR2 reads LQKENI. V lost 2 bases, J lost 5 bases, and 10 bases lay in between.